The clone carrying this T cell receptor (beta chain) was seen repeatedly, ten times or more. From RNA transcripts, TCR beta CDR3 regions were amplified. First-round RT-PCR targeting the TCR CDR3 was performed with the HTBI primer set. TCRdb called the multiplex PCR reads again in MiXCR, with one record for every CDR3 protein. The repertoire holds around 400,000 distinct CDR3 sequences, with about 13% as singletons. The data belong to a study of T cells in Graves' hyperthyroidism and ophthalmopathy. Study as a whole: Staff took peripheral blood when the initial diagnosis was made, before any treatment began.

Graves' hyperthyroidism was deemed stable given no ophthalmopathy progression within 18 months. PBMCs came from around 9.7 ml fresh peripheral blood. The germline CDR1 and CDR2 sequences are MNHEY and SMNVEV (reference sequence). This CDR3 comprises 19 residues. The trim removed 10 bases at V and 7 bases at J, leaving 25 bases unmatched. Sequencing input: blood. The source is a woman aged 18-29 years with Graves' hyperthyroidism. The rearrangement links TRBV27 to TRBJ2-3, with TRBD2 identical over 11 bases. The CDR3 nucleotides are TGTGCCATCCGGGATCTTAGCGGGGGGGTCCCGACACACCTAAATACGCAGTATTTT. Translating gives CAIRDLSGGVPTHLNTQYF.